These 15 T cell receptor beta chains originate from one sample sequenced in a study of control samples from healthy donors and cancer patients (dated by TCRdb to the early 2020s). The library was obtained by the immunoSEQ multiplex PCR assay. TCRdb provides this immuneACCESS table in a form limited to in-frame rearrangements. Some clones are lacking; in checked studies, under half of them reflect an unresolved V gene, and why the rest are absent is not known. The sample yields about 120,000 clones; more than 70% were counted once. The ten top clones hold approximately 2.3% of the sample. Input material: blood. These receptors were taken from a woman between 65 and 79 years old in good health.

The J gene is TRBJ2-1, the V gene TRBV11-3; 7 bases match TRBD1. Unmatched junction bases numbered 3, after V lost 3 bases and J lost 7 bases. The germline gives CDR1 SGHNT, CDR2 YENEEA. This CDR3 comprises 13 residues. DNA for the CDR3: TGTGCCAGCAGCTTTACAGGGGATAATGAGCAGTTCTTC. Translation: CASSFTGDNEQFF.

This clone was detected once. This rearrangement joins TRBV24-1 to TRBJ2-7; 9 nucleotides line up with TRBD1. The junction had 4 bases not matched to a gene; V was cut back by 3 bases and J by 2 bases. This CDR3 is 15 amino acids long. The germline gives CDR1 KGHDR, CDR2 SFDVKD. CDR3 loop: CATSDPGQGTYEQYF. In nucleotides, the CDR3 is TGTGCCACCAGTGATCCGGGACAGGGTACCTACGAGCAGTACTTC.

The chain has TRBV6-2 or TRBV6-3 and TRBJ2-1, with 9 nucleotides matching TRBD1. Trimming took 6 bases from V and 4 from J; bases not matched to a gene: 7. The CDR3 spans 15 residues. Germline CDR1 reads MNHEY; CDR2 reads SVGEGT. Here the CDR3 DNA reads TGTGCCAGCAGCCGCCCGGGACAGGGATACAATGAGCAGTTCTTC. Protein: CASSRPGQGYNEQFF.

Here the CDR3 DNA reads TGTGCCAGCAGTTCGGTCACAGACGGCCTAGCCAAAAACATTCAGTACTTC. Its protein is CASSSVTDGLAKNIQYF. The J gene is TRBJ2-4, the V gene TRBV27; D remains ambiguous. Germline V gives CDR1 MNHEY, CDR2 SMNVEV (reference sequence). Trimming shortened V by 4 bases and J by 0 bases, and 16 bases separated the two germline ends. CDR3 size: 17 residues.

This clone was detected once. This chain uses TRBV7-9 with TRBJ1-3; the D is unclear. V was pared by 0 bases and J by 3 bases, with 9 bases between. Germline V gene lookup returns CDR1 SEHNR and CDR2 FQNEAQ (reference sequence). CDR3 length: 15 residues. CDR3 loop: CASSLALVHGNTIYF. As DNA, the CDR3 is TGTGCCAGCAGCTTAGCGTTGGTTCATGGAAACACCATATATTTT. Based on the CDR3 plus reference TRBV7-9 and TRBJ1-3, the full variable domain is DTGVSQNPRHKITKRGQNVTFRCDPISEHNRLYWYRQTLGQGPEFLTYFQNEAQLEKSRLLSDRFSAERPKGSFSTLEIQRTEQGDSAMYLCASSLALVHGNTIYFGEGSWLTVV.

The rearrangement uses TRBV6-6 and TRBJ1-1; the D is unclear. The CDR3 runs 10 residues. CDR1 MNHNY and CDR2 SVGAGI come from the germline V gene (reference sequence). Between the trimmed V and J ends, which lost 5 bases and 10 bases, there was a span of 8 bases. CDR3: CASSRTRAFF. CDR3 DNA: TGTGCCAGCAGTCGTACACGAGCTTTCTTT.

V usage is TRBV4-3 and J usage is TRBJ2-3; 7 nucleotides match TRBD2. In germline, CDR1 is LGHNA, CDR2 YSLEER. The CDR3 loop spans 17 amino acids. J gave up 1 base and V 0 bases, and 7 bases lay outside the gene matches. This CDR3 reads CASSQEWGTTGTDTQYF. The CDR3 nucleotides read TGCGCCAGCAGCCAAGAATGGGGGACTACAGGCACAGATACGCAGTATTTT.

This chain links TRBV6-5 with TRBJ2-1; 10 nucleotides line up with TRBD1. Germline CDR1 reads MNHEY; CDR2 reads SVGAGI. After removal of 6 bases from V and 7 bases from J, the junction contained 9 bases not matched to a gene. CDR3 size: 15 residues. The CDR3 here is CASRPGQGSYNEQFF. DNA for the CDR3: TGTGCCAGCAGACCGGGACAGGGGTCTTATAATGAGCAGTTCTTC.

This rearrangement joins TRBV3-1 (or the pseudogene TRBV3-2) to TRBJ2-1; weak D call: TRBD2 (6 bases). From germline, CDR1 is LGHDT and CDR2 YNNKEL (reference sequence). V dropped 4 bases and J dropped 8 bases, with 15 bases sitting between them. CDR3 length: 14 amino acids. As DNA, the CDR3 is TGTGCCAGCAGCCGGCGGGCCGGCGGGGATGAGCAGTTCTTC. It yields the protein CASSRRAGGDEQFF.

In DNA, the CDR3 is TGTGCCACCAGTGATCCGGACAGGGGATACACCGGGGAGCTGTTTTTT. Its translation is CATSDPDRGYTGELFF. The chain employs TRBV24-1 and TRBJ2-2, with 9 bases that match TRBD1. This CDR3 is 16 amino acids long. The junction had 4 bases not matched to a gene; V was cut back by 3 bases and J by 3 bases. From germline, CDR1 is KGHDR and CDR2 SFDVKD.

The chain has TRBV4-3 and TRBJ1-1; D not resolved. V dropped 0 bases and J dropped 3 bases, with 11 bases sitting between them. The CDR3 has 15 amino acids. Germline lookup yields CDR1 LGHNA and CDR2 YSLEER. CDR3 coding DNA: TGCGCCAGCAGCCAAGATCCCCCTAGGGACACTGAAGCTTTCTTT. It specifies CASSQDPPRDTEAFF.

The genes are TRBV5-4 and TRBJ1-2; TRBD1 might be the D (6 bases). The germline V gene has CDR1 SGHNT and CDR2 YYREEE (reference sequence). Trimming took off 4 bases at V and 3 bases at J, with 19 bases between the two ends. The CDR3 is 16 amino acids. CDR3 sequence: CASSPGGPSGDYGYTF. CDR3 sequence (DNA): TGTGCCAGCAGCCCGGGGGGGCCGTCCGGGGACTATGGCTACACCTTC.

The rearrangement joins TRBV19 to TRBJ1-1; possibly TRBD1 for D (6 bases). V lost 6 bases and J 6 bases, leaving 11 bases between the germline ends. This CDR3 is built from 12 residues. CDR1 is LNHDA, CDR2 SQIVND, per germline (reference sequence). The CDR3 is CASRLGAAEAFF. The DNA of the CDR3 is TGTGCCAGTAGGCTGGGGGCGGCTGAAGCTTTCTTT. Drawing the rest from reference TRBV19 and TRBJ1-1, the complete variable domain is DGGITQSPKYLFRKEGQNVTLSCEQNLNHDAMYWYRQDPGQGLRLIYYSQIVNDFQKGDIAEGYSVSREKKESFPLTVTSAQKNPTAFYLCASRLGAAEAFFGQGTRLTVV.

V usage is TRBV7-9 and J usage is TRBJ2-2; 9 bases match TRBD1. There are 15 residues in the CDR3. The germline gives CDR1 SEHNR, CDR2 FQNEAQ (reference sequence). Trimming removed 0 bases from V and 5 bases from J; junction bases left unmatched: 1. CDR3 region: CASSLAGTGTGELFF. DNA for the CDR3: TGTGCCAGCAGCTTAGCGGGGACAGGGACCGGGGAGCTGTTTTTT.

V usage is TRBV19 and J usage is TRBJ1-1, with TRBD1 matching over 7 bases. The CDR3 spans 14 residues. V trimming: 4 bases; J trimming: 2 bases; junction bases outside the gene matches: 4. Germline loops: CDR1 LNHDA, CDR2 SQIVND (reference sequence). The CDR3 protein is CASSTGQSNTEAFF. CDR3 DNA: TGTGCCAGTAGTACGGGACAGAGTAACACTGAAGCTTTCTTT.